This T cell receptor beta chain came from a study of OX40 agonist ivuxolimab in advanced cancers. Study in general: Given to patients was ivuxolimab, an agonistic anti-OX40 (CD134) antibody. Enrollees could have had prior anti-PD-1, anti-PD-L1 or anti-CTLA-4 therapy, which 30% to 50% had received. Whole-study findings and limits: With doses of 0.1-3.0 mg/kg, partial responders showed among the lowest clonal expansion. CD4+ and CD8+ blood T cells expanded clonally by week 6 at 0.1 to 3.0 mg/kg.

For this clone: Its antigen is not known.

Produced via immunoSEQ multiplex PCR; TCRdb's table is partial and in-frame only. The data hold 150,000 to 190,000 clones, with 94% observed a single time. Sequencing was performed on CD4+ or CD8+ T cells sorted from blood, taken in a trial of the OX40 agonist ivuxolimab. The clonotype comes from an adult with an advanced solid tumor such as melanoma, head and neck, liver or kidney cancer.

In DNA form, the CDR3 reads TGCGCCAGCAGCTACAACAGGGACGAGCAGTACTTC. Amino acids: CASSYNRDEQYF. This chain connects TRBV5-1 to TRBJ2-7, with D possibly being TRBD1 (6 bases). Germline values: CDR1 SGHRS, CDR2 YFSETQ. The V end was cut by 3 bases, the J end by 5 bases, with 9 bases between. This CDR3 region has 12 residues.